Presented here are 10 T cell receptor beta chains from one specimen sequenced in a study of CD8 T cells in ankylosing spondylitis. One entry per CDR3 protein results from TCRdb running MiXCR on the 5' RACE reads. The sample records 150,000 to 200,000 distinct CDR3 sequences, approximately 10% being singletons. Sequenced sample: blood, either unsorted or a sorted T cell fraction (not recorded which). These receptors were taken from a male donor with ankylosing spondylitis or in good health (not recorded which).

The J gene is TRBJ2-7, the V gene TRBV6-2 or TRBV6-3; 7 nucleotides match TRBD1. The germline CDR1 and CDR2 sequences are MNHEY and SVGEGT. This CDR3 is built from 12 residues. With V trimmed by 6 bases and J by 3 bases, 2 bases remained unmatched. DNA of the CDR3: TGTGCCAGCAGCGCAGGGGGCTACGAGCAGTACTTC. It translates to CASSAGGYEQYF.

Many counts were recorded for this clonotype. The CDR3 sequence: CASSYLQGGEQYF. The CDR3 DNA reads TGTGCCAGCAGTTACCTACAGGGAGGCGAGCAGTACTTC. The V and J genes are TRBV6-5 and TRBJ2-7; D may be TRBD1 or TRBD2 (6 bases each). V was trimmed by 2 bases and J by 6 bases, leaving 11 bases between them. Looked up from germline, CDR1 is MNHEY and CDR2 is SVGAGI. The CDR3 length is 13 residues.

Comments on this clonotype: Given a much more abundant clone one base away, this may be a read error. The CDR3 DNA reads as TGTGCCAGCAGCGCGGGGACAGAGGACAATCAGCCCCAGCATTTT. Translation: CASSAGTEDNQPQHF. This rearrangement joins TRBV9 to TRBJ1-5, with 7 positions matching TRBD1. The V and J ends lost 3 bases and 3 bases, in that order; junction bases with no gene match: 6. This CDR3 contains 15 residues. CDR1 and CDR2 from the germline V gene are SGDLS and YYNGEE.

In its sample, this clonotype was seen many times. The CDR3 reads CASSDTGGAFF. CDR3 sequence (DNA): TGTGCCAGCAGTGATACAGGGGGAGCTTTCTTT. The rearrangement links TRBV6-1 to TRBJ1-1; 8 bases agree with TRBD1. CDR3 length: 11 residues. Unmatched junction bases numbered 1, after V lost 3 bases and J lost 10 bases. CDR1 is MNHNS, CDR2 SASEGT, per germline.

V gene TRBV3-1 combines with J gene TRBJ1-1; TRBD1 agrees at 7 bases. This CDR3 spans 17 amino acids. Germline V gene data show CDR1 as LGHDT and CDR2 as YNNKEL (reference sequence). V gave up 0 bases and J gave up 0 bases; unmatched junction bases: 7. CDR3 DNA sequence: TGTGCCAGCAGCCAAGACCCAGGGGGTACCATGAACACTGAAGCTTTCTTT. Its protein is CASSQDPGGTMNTEAFF.

This clonotype was picked up a small number of times. This chain joins TRBV20-1 and TRBJ2-1; D not certain. The ends were cut back, 2 bases at V and 5 bases at J, with 16 bases in the middle. Germline V gene lookup returns CDR1 DFQATT and CDR2 SNEGSKA (reference sequence). This CDR3 has 15 residues. The CDR3 DNA is TGCAGTGCTAGATCCAGCTTCCCTACCCACAATGAGCAGTTCTTC. This codes for CSARSSFPTHNEQFF.

Only a few counts were recorded for this clonotype. V and J are TRBV9 and TRBJ2-2; weak D call: TRBD2 (6 bases). This CDR3 contains 20 residues. The ends were cut back, 7 bases at V and 2 bases at J, with 30 bases in the middle. CDR1 and CDR2 (germline): SGDLS, YYNGEE. Here the CDR3 reads CASASSTGASRLQNTGELFF. In DNA, the CDR3 is TGTGCCAGCGCGTCGTCAACGGGAGCGAGCCGGCTCCAAAACACCGGGGAGCTGTTTTTT.

This clonotype was counted ten times or more. This sequence joins TRBV20-1 and TRBJ2-5, with 15 bases matching TRBD2. Germline CDR1 and CDR2: DFQATT and SNEGSKA (reference sequence). V shed 5 bases and J 5 bases; nucleotides not matched to a gene: 6. The CDR3 has 15 amino acids. The CDR3, as DNA: TGCAGTGCTCCCGGACTAGCGGGGGGGAGTGAGACCCAGTACTTC. Translation: CSAPGLAGGSETQYF.

At least ten counts were recorded for this clonotype. This sequence joins TRBV5-1 and TRBJ2-2; no clear D gene. The CDR3 has 12 amino acids. Germline V lookup: CDR1 SGHRS, CDR2 YFSETQ. With 4 bases removed from V and 7 bases from J, the gap between germline ends came to 8 bases. The CDR3 coding sequence is TGCGCCAGCAGCCCGGTGGACGGGGAGCTGTTTTTT. Its protein is CASSPVDGELFF.

This clonotype appeared many times. The chain combines TRBV6-6 with TRBJ2-7, with D hard to call. Germline lookup yields CDR1 MNHNY and CDR2 SVGAGI (reference sequence). V gave up 6 bases and J gave up 6 bases, with 12 bases separating them. The CDR3 contains 12 residues. In nucleotides, the CDR3 is TGTGCCAGCAGCCTACATGTATTCGAGCAGTACTTC. Translating gives CASSLHVFEQYF.